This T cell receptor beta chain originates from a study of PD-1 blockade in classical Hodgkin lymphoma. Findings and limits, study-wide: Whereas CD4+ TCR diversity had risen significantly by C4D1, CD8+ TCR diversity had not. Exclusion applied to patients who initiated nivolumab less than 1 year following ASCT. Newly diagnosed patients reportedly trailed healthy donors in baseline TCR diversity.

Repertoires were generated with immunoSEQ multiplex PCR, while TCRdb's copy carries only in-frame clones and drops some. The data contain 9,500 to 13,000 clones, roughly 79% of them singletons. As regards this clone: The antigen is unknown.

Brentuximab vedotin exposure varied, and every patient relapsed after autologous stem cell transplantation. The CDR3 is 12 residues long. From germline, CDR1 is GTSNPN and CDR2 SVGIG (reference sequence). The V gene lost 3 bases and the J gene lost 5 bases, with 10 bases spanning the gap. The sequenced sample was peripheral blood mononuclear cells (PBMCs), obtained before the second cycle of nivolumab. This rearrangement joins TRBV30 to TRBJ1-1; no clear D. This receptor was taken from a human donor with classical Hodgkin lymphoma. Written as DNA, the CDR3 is TGTGCCTGGAGGACGTTCTTGACTGAAGCTTTCTTT. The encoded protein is CAWRTFLTEAFF.